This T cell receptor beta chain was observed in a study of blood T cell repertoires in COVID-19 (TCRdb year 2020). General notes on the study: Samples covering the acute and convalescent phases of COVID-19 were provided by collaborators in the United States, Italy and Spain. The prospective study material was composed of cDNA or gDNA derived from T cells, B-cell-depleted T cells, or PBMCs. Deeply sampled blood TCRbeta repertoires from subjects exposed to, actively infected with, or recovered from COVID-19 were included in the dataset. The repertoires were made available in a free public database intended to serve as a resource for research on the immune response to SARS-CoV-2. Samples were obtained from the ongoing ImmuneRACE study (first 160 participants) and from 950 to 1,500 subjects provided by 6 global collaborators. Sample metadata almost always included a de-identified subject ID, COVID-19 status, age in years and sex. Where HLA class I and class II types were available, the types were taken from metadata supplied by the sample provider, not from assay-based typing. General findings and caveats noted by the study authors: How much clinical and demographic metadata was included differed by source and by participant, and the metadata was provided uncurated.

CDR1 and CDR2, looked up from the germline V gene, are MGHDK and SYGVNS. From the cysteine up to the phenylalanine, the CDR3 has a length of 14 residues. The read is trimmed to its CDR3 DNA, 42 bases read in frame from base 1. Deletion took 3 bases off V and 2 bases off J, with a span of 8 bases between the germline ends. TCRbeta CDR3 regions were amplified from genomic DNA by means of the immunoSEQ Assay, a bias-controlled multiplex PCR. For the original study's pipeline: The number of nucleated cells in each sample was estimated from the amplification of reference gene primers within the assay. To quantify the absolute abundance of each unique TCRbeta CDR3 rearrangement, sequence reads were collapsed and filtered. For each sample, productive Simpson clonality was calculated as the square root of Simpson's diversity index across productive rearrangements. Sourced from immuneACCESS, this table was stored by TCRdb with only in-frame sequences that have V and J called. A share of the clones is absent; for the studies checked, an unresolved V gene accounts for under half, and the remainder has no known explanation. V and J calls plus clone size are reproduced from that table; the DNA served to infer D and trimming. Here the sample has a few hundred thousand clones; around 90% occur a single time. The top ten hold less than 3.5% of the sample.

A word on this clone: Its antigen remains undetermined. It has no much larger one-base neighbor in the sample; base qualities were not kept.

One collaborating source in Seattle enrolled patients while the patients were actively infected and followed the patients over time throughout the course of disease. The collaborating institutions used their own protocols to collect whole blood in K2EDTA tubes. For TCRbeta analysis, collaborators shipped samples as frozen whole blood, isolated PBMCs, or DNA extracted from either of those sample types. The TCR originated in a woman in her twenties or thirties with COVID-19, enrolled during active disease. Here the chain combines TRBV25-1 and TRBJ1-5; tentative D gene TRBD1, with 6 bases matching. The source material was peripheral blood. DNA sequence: TGTGCCAGCAGTGAGGCAGGGGGCAATCAGCCCCAGCATTTT. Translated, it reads CASSEAGGNQPQHF.